This record looks at one TCR beta chain sequence and its context. The source of the sample is a study of blood T cell repertoires in COVID-19. Study-level information: Samples taken during acute and convalescent COVID-19 were collected in the United States, Italy and Spain.

Seattle-derived patients entered the study during active infection and were followed longitudinally. V trimming: 4 bases; J trimming: 6 bases; junction bases outside the gene matches: 6. The length of the CDR3 is 14 residues. Germline V gives CDR1 SGHTA, CDR2 FQGNSA. In the source study's methods: Reference gene primer amplification in the assay estimated nucleated cell counts. Clones were sequenced by immunoSEQ multiplex PCR, and TCRdb holds only the in-frame ones, with some missing. V, J and clone size are those of that table, while D and trimming were read from the DNA. The repertoire consists of 230,000 or so clones, with approximately 80% occurring once and the leading ten covering approximately 7.5%.

The gene calls are TRBV7-2 and TRBJ1-5, with 7 bases fitting TRBD1. Sample: peripheral blood. The receptor comes from a woman of 80 years or more with COVID-19, enrolled during active disease. As DNA, the CDR3 is TGTGCCAGCAGCTCCTCAAGGGGGCCTCAGCCCCAGCATTTT. Encoded protein: CASSSSRGPQPQHF.